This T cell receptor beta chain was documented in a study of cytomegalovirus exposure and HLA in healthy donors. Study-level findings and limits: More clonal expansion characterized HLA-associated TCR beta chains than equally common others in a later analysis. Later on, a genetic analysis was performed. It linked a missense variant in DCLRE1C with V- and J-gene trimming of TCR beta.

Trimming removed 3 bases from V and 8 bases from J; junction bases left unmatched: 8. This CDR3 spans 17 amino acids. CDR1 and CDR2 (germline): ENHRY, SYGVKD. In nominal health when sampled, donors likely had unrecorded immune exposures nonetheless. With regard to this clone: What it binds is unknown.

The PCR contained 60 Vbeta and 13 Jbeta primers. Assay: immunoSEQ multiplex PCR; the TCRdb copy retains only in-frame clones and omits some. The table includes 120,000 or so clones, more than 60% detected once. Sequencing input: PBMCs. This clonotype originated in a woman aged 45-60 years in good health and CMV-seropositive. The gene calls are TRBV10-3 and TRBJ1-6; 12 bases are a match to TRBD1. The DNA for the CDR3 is TGTGCCATCAGTGATAGGGGGACAGGGGGCCGTTATTCACCCCTCCACTTT. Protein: CAISDRGTGGRYSPLHF.